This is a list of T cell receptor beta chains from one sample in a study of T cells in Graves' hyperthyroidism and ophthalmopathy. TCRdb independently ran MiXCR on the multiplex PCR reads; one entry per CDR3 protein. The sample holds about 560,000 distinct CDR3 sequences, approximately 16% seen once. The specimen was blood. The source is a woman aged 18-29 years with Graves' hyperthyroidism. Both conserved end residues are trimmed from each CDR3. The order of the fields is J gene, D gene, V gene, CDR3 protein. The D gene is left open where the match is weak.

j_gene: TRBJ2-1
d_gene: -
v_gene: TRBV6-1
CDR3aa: ASSEPASYNEQF

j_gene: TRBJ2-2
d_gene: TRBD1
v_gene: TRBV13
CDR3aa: ASSVQGKSGELF

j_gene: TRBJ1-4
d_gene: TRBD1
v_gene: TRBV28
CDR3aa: ASSGLDRGGEKLF

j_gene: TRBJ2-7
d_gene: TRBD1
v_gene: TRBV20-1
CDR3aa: SARDGTGVDEQY

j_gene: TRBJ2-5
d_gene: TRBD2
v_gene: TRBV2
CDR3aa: ASSRTSEETQY

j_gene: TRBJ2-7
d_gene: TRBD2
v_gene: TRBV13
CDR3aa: ASSSALAGVSSEQY

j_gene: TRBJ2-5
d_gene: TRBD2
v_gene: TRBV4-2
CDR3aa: ASSQGLAGGRETQY

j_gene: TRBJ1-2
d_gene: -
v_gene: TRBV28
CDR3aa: ASSLFRGETYGYT

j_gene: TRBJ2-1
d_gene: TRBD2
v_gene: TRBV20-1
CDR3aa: SARLAGRNNEQF

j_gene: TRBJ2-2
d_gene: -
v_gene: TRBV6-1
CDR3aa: ASVRDSTNTGELF

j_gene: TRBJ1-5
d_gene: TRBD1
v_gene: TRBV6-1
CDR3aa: ASSSADRVGNQPQH

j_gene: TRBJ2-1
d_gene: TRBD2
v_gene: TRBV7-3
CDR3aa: ASSLKRGNYNEQF

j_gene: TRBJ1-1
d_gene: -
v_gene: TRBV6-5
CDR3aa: ASSYSPGTIDTEAF

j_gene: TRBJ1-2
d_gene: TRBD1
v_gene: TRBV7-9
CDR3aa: ASSSVDRGRNYGYT

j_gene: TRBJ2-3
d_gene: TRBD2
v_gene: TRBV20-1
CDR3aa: SASASGGTQY

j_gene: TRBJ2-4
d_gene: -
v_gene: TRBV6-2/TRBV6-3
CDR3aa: ASKGTRAKAKNIQY

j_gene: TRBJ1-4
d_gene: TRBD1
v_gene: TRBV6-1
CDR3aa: ASSSPGQRGEKLF

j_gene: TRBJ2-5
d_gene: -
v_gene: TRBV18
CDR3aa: ASSPGVAETQY

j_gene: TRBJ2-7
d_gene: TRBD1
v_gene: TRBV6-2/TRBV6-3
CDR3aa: ASSLTGAEQY

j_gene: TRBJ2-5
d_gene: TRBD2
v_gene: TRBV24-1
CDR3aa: ATSDLRGGAETQY

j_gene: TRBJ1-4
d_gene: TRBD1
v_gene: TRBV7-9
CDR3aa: ASSQRAYRGTFEKLF

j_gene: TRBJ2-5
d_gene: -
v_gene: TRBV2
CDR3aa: ASSESHRGETQY

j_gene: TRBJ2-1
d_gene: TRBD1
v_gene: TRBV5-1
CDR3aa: ASSLYGTGGFEQF

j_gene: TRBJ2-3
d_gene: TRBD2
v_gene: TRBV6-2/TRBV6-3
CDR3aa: ASSYSTPGLGTDTQY

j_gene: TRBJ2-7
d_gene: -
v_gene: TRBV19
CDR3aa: ASRRGSGSYEQY

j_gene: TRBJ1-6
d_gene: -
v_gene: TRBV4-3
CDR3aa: ASSQSTGLLRSPLH

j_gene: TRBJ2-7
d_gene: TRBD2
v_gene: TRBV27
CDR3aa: ASSLWAGGLYEQY

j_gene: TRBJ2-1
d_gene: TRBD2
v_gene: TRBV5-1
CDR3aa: ASSSGLAGAGGNEQF

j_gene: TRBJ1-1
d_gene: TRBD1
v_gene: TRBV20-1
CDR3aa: SARDVNRGINTEAF

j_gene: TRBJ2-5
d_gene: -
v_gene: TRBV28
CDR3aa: ASSLLLRVQETQY

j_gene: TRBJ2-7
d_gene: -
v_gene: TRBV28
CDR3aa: AREGQLRDEQY

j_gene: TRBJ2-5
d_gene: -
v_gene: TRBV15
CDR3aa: ATSRVGRQETQY

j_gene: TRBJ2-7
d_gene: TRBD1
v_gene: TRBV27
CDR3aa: ASSSRTLGQGLHEQY

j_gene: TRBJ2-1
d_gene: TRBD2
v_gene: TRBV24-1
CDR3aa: ATSDRAGGPLEQF

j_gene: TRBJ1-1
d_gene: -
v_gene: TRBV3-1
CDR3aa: ASSQDTGRVATEAF

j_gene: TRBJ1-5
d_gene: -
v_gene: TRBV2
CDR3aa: ASSGWVTESRGNQPQH

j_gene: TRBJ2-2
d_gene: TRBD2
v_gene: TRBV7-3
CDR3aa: ASSTIAGARELF

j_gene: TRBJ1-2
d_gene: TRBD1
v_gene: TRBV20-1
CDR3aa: SARDRSATGLNYGYT

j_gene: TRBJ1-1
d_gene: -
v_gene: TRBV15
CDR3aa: ATSRSLGTEAF

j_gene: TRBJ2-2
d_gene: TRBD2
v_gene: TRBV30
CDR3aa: AWRTSGSAGELF

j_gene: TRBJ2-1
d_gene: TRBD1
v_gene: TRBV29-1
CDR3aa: SEQSGTDYNEQF

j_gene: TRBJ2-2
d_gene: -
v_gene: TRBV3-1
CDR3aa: ASSLYKGVHTGELF